This TCR beta chain comes out of a study of T cell repertoires in cytomegalovirus infection. On the study more broadly: Through public TCR beta signatures, both CMV infection and matching HLA type were indicated. Study-level results: Ex vivo responses were dominated by HLA-C-restricted CMV-specific TCR beta clonotypes.

As regards this clonotype: Antigen unknown.

CDR3 length: 22 amino acids. V lost 4 bases and J lost 2; bases outside the gene matches: 17. CDR1 and CDR2 from the germline V gene are MNHEY and SMNVEV (reference sequence). MiXCR, applied by TCRdb to the reads, yields one record per CDR3 protein. Of 150,000 to 200,000 distinct CDR3 sequences listed, about 21% are singletons. Material for sequencing was PBMCs. The chain has TRBV27 and TRBJ2-1; 16 positions agree with TRBD2. The sequence was obtained from a human donor in good health (CMV status not recorded). Some clones in this sample may be carry-over from other donors' samples. CDR3 sequence reads: CASSSQFGGGLAGGLPYNEQFF. DNA of the CDR3: TGTGCCAGCAGTTCTCAGTTTGGTGGGGGACTAGCGGGAGGGTTGCCCTACAATGAGCAGTTCTTC.